These 31 T cell receptor beta chains share one sample of origin, sequenced in a study of T cell responses to AZD1222 COVID-19 vaccine. This table comes from immunoSEQ multiplex PCR, and its TCRdb copy is limited to in-frame clones, with some not included. The sample lists approximately 210,000 clones; roughly 94% were seen once. The sequencing here drew on peripheral blood, taken 28 days after the second dose of the MenACWY control vaccine. These receptors were taken from an adult who received the MenACWY meningococcal vaccine as a control.

The chain is built from TRBV13 and TRBJ2-7; the D gene is possibly TRBD1 (6 bases). In germline, CDR1 is PRHDT, CDR2 FYEKMQ (reference sequence). Between the trimmed V and J ends, which lost 5 bases and 1 base, there was a span of 12 bases. CDR3 size: 14 residues. The CDR3 region has the DNA TGTGCCAGCAGCCCCCCGACAGGATCCTACGAGCAGTACTTC. Translating it yields CASSPPTGSYEQYF.

The count of this clone is one. The rearrangement joins TRBV3-1 (or the pseudogene TRBV3-2) to TRBJ2-7; no clear D gene. Germline V CDR1 and CDR2: LGHDT, YNNKEL (reference sequence). This CDR3 contains 15 residues. The germline V and J ends were trimmed by 4 bases and 0 bases, with 13 bases remaining between them. The CDR3 DNA reads as TGTGCCAGCAGCCTTCTGGACCAGCCCTCCTACGAGCAGTACTTC. It translates to CASSLLDQPSYEQYF.

The CDR3: CASSYSFGGTGNTIYF. As DNA, the CDR3 is TGTGCCAGCAGTTACTCCTTTGGGGGGACTGGAAACACCATATATTTT. The V gene is TRBV6-5, the J gene TRBJ1-3; TRBD1 is a possible D gene (5 bases). The ends were cut back, 0 bases at V and 2 bases at J, with 11 bases in the middle. Germline CDR1 is MNHEY and CDR2 is SVGAGI. This CDR3 region has 16 residues.

This chain connects TRBV19 to TRBJ2-2; 8 bases match TRBD1. The CDR3 length is 14 residues. Trimming cost V 4 bases and J 7 bases; bases outside gene matches: 5. CDR1 is LNHDA and CDR2 is SQIVND in the germline V gene (reference sequence). This CDR3 is CASSTDRESGELFF. CDR3 nucleotides: TGTGCCAGTAGTACGGACAGGGAAAGCGGGGAGCTGTTTTTT.

The chain employs TRBV3-1 (or the pseudogene TRBV3-2) and TRBJ2-7; the D is unclear. V lost 2 bases, J lost 4 bases, and 3 bases lay in between. Germline V gives CDR1 LGHDT, CDR2 YNNKEL (reference sequence). The CDR3 consists of 11 residues. This chain's CDR3 is CASSQSYEQYF. The CDR3, as DNA: TGTGCCAGCAGCCAATCGTACGAGCAGTACTTC.

This chain links TRBV5-1 with TRBJ1-2, with D unclear. The CDR3 consists of 15 residues. From germline, CDR1 is SGHRS and CDR2 YFSETQ. V lost 0 bases, J lost 0 bases, and 9 bases lay in between. The CDR3: CASSLETAANYGYTF. The CDR3 region has the DNA TGCGCCAGCAGCTTGGAAACGGCGGCTAACTATGGCTACACCTTC.

This clone was detected once. The rearrangement uses TRBV9 and TRBJ2-1; D is unclear. This CDR3 comprises 13 residues. In germline, CDR1 is SGDLS, CDR2 YYNGEE. Trimming pared 0 bases from V and 4 bases from J, leaving 5 bases between. The CDR3 loop reads CASSVDSYNEQFF. As DNA, the CDR3 is TGTGCCAGCAGCGTAGACAGTTACAATGAGCAGTTCTTC.

V gene TRBV7-2 combines with J gene TRBJ2-7; D is possibly TRBD2 (5 bases). Germline values: CDR1 SGHTA, CDR2 FQGNSA. Trimming removed 2 bases at V and 3 bases at J, with 14 bases between. The CDR3 loop spans 15 amino acids. The CDR3 loop is CASSLSAGFFYEQYF. The DNA for the CDR3 is TGTGCCAGCAGCTTATCCGCGGGTTTCTTCTACGAGCAGTACTTC.

The chain joins TRBV9 to TRBJ2-3, with no clear D. Trimming removed 0 bases at V and 5 bases at J, with 13 bases between. CDR1 and CDR2 from the germline V gene are SGDLS and YYNGEE. This CDR3 spans 15 amino acids. The CDR3 sequence: CASSVAVSGRDTQYF. CDR3 coding DNA: TGTGCCAGCAGCGTAGCAGTTTCCGGCAGAGATACGCAGTATTTT.

CDR3 sequence (DNA): TGCAGCGTCAGGACAGGGGTCAATCAGCCCCAGCATTTT. Translating gives CSVRTGVNQPQHF. J is TRBJ1-5 and V is TRBV29-1; 9 positions agree with TRBD1. The CDR3 runs to 13 residues. V was clipped by 6 bases and J by 3 bases; unmatched bases: 3. Germline V gives CDR1 SQVTM, CDR2 ANQGSEA.

The chain recombines TRBV2 with TRBJ2-7; 7 nucleotides align to TRBD2. V was pared by 3 bases and J by 0 bases, with 2 bases of the junction left unmatched. The germline CDR1 and CDR2 sequences are SNHLY and FYNNEI. The CDR3 sequence is 14 residues long. The CDR3 reads CASSDGGGSYEQYF. The CDR3 bases are TGTGCCAGCAGTGATGGCGGGGGCTCCTACGAGCAGTACTTC.

This chain uses TRBV19 with TRBJ1-2; TRBD1 agrees at 9 bases. CDR3 size: 15 residues. CDR1 and CDR2 from the germline V gene are LNHDA and SQIVND (reference sequence). V trimming: 3 bases; J trimming: 4 bases; junction bases outside the gene matches: 6. CDR3 bases: TGTGCCAGTAGTATGGCCCTGGGACAGGGCTATGGCTACACCTTC. Encoded protein: CASSMALGQGYGYTF.

The V call is TRBV30, the J call TRBJ2-1; D is perhaps TRBD1 or TRBD2 (5 bases each). Germline lookup yields CDR1 GTSNPN and CDR2 SVGIG (reference sequence). The CDR3 is made up of 14 amino acids. The V end lost 4 bases, the J end lost 4 bases, and 14 bases lay between the germline ends. In DNA, the CDR3 is TGTGCCTGGAACCCCGGGACGGAGTACAATGAGCAGTTCTTC. Its translation: CAWNPGTEYNEQFF.

This clone was seen only once. This chain connects TRBV6-5 to TRBJ2-2, with 8 bases fitting TRBD1. J lost 6 bases, V lost 0 bases, and 3 bases had no gene match. Germline V CDR1 and CDR2: MNHEY, SVGAGI. CDR3 size: 15 residues. The CDR3 region is CASSYSHRGAGELFF. In nucleotides, the CDR3 is TGTGCCAGCAGTTACTCGCACAGGGGGGCCGGGGAGCTGTTTTTT.

This chain uses TRBV18 with TRBJ2-1; D possibly corresponds to TRBD2 (5 bases). With 0 bases removed from V and 2 bases from J, the gap between germline ends came to 8 bases. Germline CDR1 and CDR2: KGHSH and LQKENI. The CDR3 length is 15 residues. The CDR3 reads CASSPPGRAYNEQFF. Here the CDR3 DNA reads TGTGCCAGCTCACCACCAGGGCGGGCCTACAATGAGCAGTTCTTC.

This chain connects TRBV14 to TRBJ2-7, with D uncertain. This CDR3 has 13 amino acids. Trimming took off 0 bases at V and 6 bases at J, with 9 bases between the two ends. Germline CDR1 SGHDN, CDR2 FVKESK. CDR3 coding DNA: TGTGCCAGCAGCCAAGACAAATGGGGCGAGCAGTACTTC. It codes for CASSQDKWGEQYF.

The V call is TRBV7-8, the J call TRBJ2-7; TRBD1 agrees at 9 bases. This CDR3 has 16 residues. Per germline, CDR1 SGHVS and CDR2 FQNEAQ. Trimming took 1 base from V and 4 from J; bases not matched to a gene: 8. The CDR3 nucleotides are TGTGCCAGCAGCTTAGAGCCCGGACAGGGGATTTACGAGCAGTACTTC. Amino acids: CASSLEPGQGIYEQYF.

V gene TRBV25-1 combines with J gene TRBJ1-2; D gene unclear. Germline V gene sequence: CDR1 MGHDK, CDR2 SYGVNS. CDR3 length: 12 amino acids. Trimming took 1 base from V and 2 from J, leaving 2 bases between them. CDR3 sequence: CASSELNYGYTF. CDR3 nucleotide sequence: TGTGCCAGCAGTGAATTGAACTATGGCTACACCTTC.

The chain combines TRBV9 with TRBJ2-5, with D possibly TRBD2 on 5 matching bases. Germline V lookup: CDR1 SGDLS, CDR2 YYNGEE. V lost 0 bases and J 4 bases, leaving 10 bases between the germline ends. The CDR3 is made up of 14 amino acids. In nucleotides, the CDR3 is TGTGCCAGCAGCGTAGGGGGAGTCGGAGAGACCCAGTACTTC. This gives the protein CASSVGGVGETQYF.

This chain connects TRBV5-4 to TRBJ1-1, with D maybe TRBD1 (5 bases). V shed 0 bases and J shed 6 bases, with 9 bases lying between them. The CDR3 covers 13 residues. Germline assignment: CDR1 SGHNT and CDR2 YYREEE (reference sequence). The CDR3: CASSLEARAEAFF. The CDR3 DNA is TGTGCCAGCAGCTTGGAAGCCAGGGCTGAAGCTTTCTTT.

The chain is built from TRBV5-1 and TRBJ2-7, with D possibly being TRBD2 (5 bases). V lost 5 bases to trimming and J lost 2 bases, with 11 bases between them. The CDR3 has 13 residues. Germline V gives CDR1 SGHRS, CDR2 YFSETQ. CDR3: CASSPDGTYEQYF. The CDR3 bases are TGCGCCAGCAGTCCTGACGGGACCTACGAGCAGTACTTC.

This chain connects TRBV18 to TRBJ2-1, with TRBD1 as a possible D gene (6 bases). Germline CDR1 KGHSH, CDR2 LQKENI. There are 14 residues in the CDR3. Trimming removed 3 bases from V and 6 bases from J, with 12 bases in between. The CDR3 reads CASSPPQGSNEQFF. CDR3 nucleotides: TGTGCCAGCTCACCGCCGCAGGGGTCCAATGAGCAGTTCTTC.

This rearrangement joins TRBV6-5 to TRBJ1-1; tentative D call: TRBD1 (6 bases). CDR1 and CDR2 from the germline V gene are MNHEY and SVGAGI. V shed 0 bases and J shed 7 bases, with 15 bases lying between them. The length of the CDR3 is 15 residues. Here the CDR3 reads CASSYSGTGANEAFF. Written as DNA, the CDR3 is TGTGCCAGCAGTTACTCGGGGACGGGGGCGAATGAAGCTTTCTTT.

V is TRBV4-2 and J is TRBJ2-3; 10 bases align to TRBD2. This CDR3 is built from 15 residues. After removal of 4 bases from V and 2 bases from J, the junction contained 3 bases not matched to a gene. The germline V gene encodes CDR1 LGHNA and CDR2 YNFKEQ. CDR3 DNA: TGTGCCAGCAGCCCCGGACTAGCGGACACAGATACGCAGTATTTT. It specifies CASSPGLADTDTQYF.

This clone has only a few counts. The chain combines TRBV2 with TRBJ1-2, with D possibly TRBD1 on 6 matching bases. CDR1 and CDR2 (germline): SNHLY, FYNNEI. V gave up 1 base and J gave up 0 bases, with 9 bases separating them. The CDR3 has 15 residues. This CDR3 is CASSEDHRANYGYTF. The CDR3 nucleotides read TGTGCCAGCAGTGAAGATCACAGGGCTAACTATGGCTACACCTTC. Full variable domain (rest looked up from reference TRBV2 and TRBJ1-2): EPEVTQTPSHQVTQMGQEVILRCVPISNHLYFYWYRQILGQKVEFLVSFYNNEISEKSEIFDDQFSVERPDGSNFTLKIRSTKLEDSAMYFCASSEDHRANYGYTFGSGTRLTVV.

The V call is TRBV9, the J call TRBJ2-3; maybe TRBD2 (5 bases). The V gene lost 0 bases and the J gene lost 1 base, with 12 bases spanning the gap. The CDR3 consists of 16 residues. Germline CDR1 SGDLS, CDR2 YYNGEE. The CDR3 loop is CASSVGASGGTDTQYF. The CDR3 DNA reads TGTGCCAGCAGCGTAGGTGCAAGCGGTGGCACAGATACGCAGTATTTT.

The chain uses TRBV5-1 and TRBJ2-7; weak D call: TRBD1 (7 bases). CDR1 and CDR2 from the germline V gene are SGHRS and YFSETQ. V lost 3 bases and J 2 bases, leaving 18 bases between the germline ends. There are 16 residues in the CDR3. The CDR3 coding sequence is TGCGCCAGCAGCTGGGCAGGAGGGGGCAATACCTACGAGCAGTACTTC. Translation gives CASSWAGGGNTYEQYF.

This chain connects TRBV5-3 to TRBJ2-1; a weak D match, TRBD2 (7 bases). TRBV5-3 is assigned to the ORF class and has an uncertain function. V was clipped by 4 bases and J by 8 bases, with 19 bases between them. This CDR3 region has 15 residues. The CDR3 coding sequence is TGTGCCAGAAGCAGCGGGACACCTTGGCCCGATGAGCAGTTCTTC. Translated: CARSSGTPWPDEQFF.

The chain employs TRBV7-2 and TRBJ2-2; 8 bases match TRBD2. The junction had 2 bases not matched to a gene; V was cut back by 1 base and J by 4 bases. CDR1 SGHTA and CDR2 FQGNSA come from the germline V gene. This CDR3 has 15 residues. The CDR3 sequence is CASSLVGGGTGELFF. CDR3 nucleotides: TGTGCCAGCAGCTTAGTCGGGGGGGGCACCGGGGAGCTGTTTTTT.

This clone has a handful of counts. This same CDR3 is encoded by further DNA sequences in the sample. This chain joins TRBV19 and TRBJ2-2; D call uncertain. Germline lookup yields CDR1 LNHDA and CDR2 SQIVND (reference sequence). V was cut by 0 bases and J by 1 base, with 3 bases left in between. This CDR3 contains 14 residues. In nucleotides, the CDR3 is TGTGCCAGTAGTATAGACAGGAACACCGGGGAGCTGTTTTTT. Translation gives CASSIDRNTGELFF. The whole variable domain, filled in from reference TRBV19 and TRBJ2-2, reads DGGITQSPKYLFRKEGQNVTLSCEQNLNHDAMYWYRQDPGQGLRLIYYSQIVNDFQKGDIAEGYSVSREKKESFPLTVTSAQKNPTAFYLCASSIDRNTGELFFGEGSRLTVL.

The rearrangement links TRBV9 to TRBJ1-3; tentatively, D is TRBD1 (5 bases). CDR1 and CDR2 from the germline V gene are SGDLS and YYNGEE. CDR3 length equals 14 residues. V lost 3 bases and J 2 bases, leaving 9 bases between the germline ends. The CDR3 DNA reads as TGTGCCAGCAGCGGCAGGGTTCCTGGAAACACCATATATTTT. It codes for CASSGRVPGNTIYF.